This TCR beta chain was recorded in a study of T cells after yellow fever vaccination. The study's findings and limits: Abundant bulk-population clonotypes could contaminate the FACS-sorted repertoires. It was a weaker secondary response, yet one that peaked faster, at day 5 versus 15. Primary-vaccination clones mostly resurfaced post-booster (less than 98% CD4, approximately 89% CD8).

CDR1 DFQATT and CDR2 SNEGSKA come from the germline V gene (reference sequence). CDR3 length: 15 amino acids. The 5'RACE template-switching step produced TCR cDNA and added a universal primer site and UMIs. One entry per CDR3 protein results from TCRdb running MiXCR on the 5' RACE reads. The sample includes about 85,000 distinct CDR3 sequences, 13% of them seen just once. A note on this clonotype: Relative to the germline gene, one junction end is altered; a read error may explain this.

The TCR comes from a man aged 18 to 29 who received the YFV17D yellow fever vaccine. The chain links TRBV20-1 to TRBJ2-1; D possibly corresponds to TRBD1 (6 bases). This specimen was CD8+ T cells not binding an NS4B(214-222) dextramer, sorted from PBMCs, taken roughly 20 days after the first yellow fever vaccination. CDR3 sequence reads: CSAREGRQAYNEQFF. CDR3 coding DNA: TGCAGTGCTCGAGAGGGGAGACAGGCCTACAATGAGCAGTTCTTC.